A selection of T cell receptor beta chains follows, all from one sample in a study of blood T cell repertoires in COVID-19. This table comes from immunoSEQ multiplex PCR, and its TCRdb copy is limited to in-frame clones, with some not included. The repertoire holds roughly 120,000 clones, with roughly 88% as singletons. Material for sequencing was peripheral blood. The receptors were gathered from a woman aged 70-85 years with acute or convalescent COVID-19. The CDR3 runs from the conserved cysteine through the conserved F or W. Each record gives: V gene, J gene, D gene, CDR3 protein. A D gene is named only where the DNA matches it firmly.

TRBV6-5	TRBJ2-3	TRBD2	CASSLLAGGPNTQYF
TRBV28	TRBJ2-7	.	CASSPPPVYEQYF
TRBV24-1	TRBJ2-7	TRBD2	CATPGGTYEQYF
TRBV6-5	TRBJ2-5	TRBD2	CASSYSGGQETQYF
TRBV12-3/TRBV12-4	TRBJ1-1	.	CASSFQGGTEAFF
TRBV5-1	TRBJ2-5	.	CASSNADSLWETQYF
TRBV9	TRBJ2-5	TRBD1	CASSAGQGARVETQYF
TRBV9	TRBJ1-3	.	CASSLNSLTGNTIYF
TRBV28	TRBJ1-1	.	CAIREGYNEAFF
TRBV4-1	TRBJ2-2	.	CASSHSGRRGGELFF
TRBV15	TRBJ2-6	.	CATSRDSQVALPGANVLTF
TRBV9	TRBJ2-3	.	CASSVEGRDTDTQYF
TRBV3-1/TRBV3-2	TRBJ2-1	TRBD2	CASSLGLAGASYNEQFF